The sample holds one count of the clone carrying this T cell receptor beta chain. The antigen is undetermined. The data derive from a study of blood T cells in healthy people across ages. From germline, CDR1 is KGHSH and CDR2 LQKENI. CDR3 size: 17 residues. V was clipped by 3 bases and J by 6 bases, with 18 bases between them. Study-wide results and caveats: While age rose, TCR beta diversity per million T cells dropped in a roughly linear way.

A second PCR of 7 to 11 cycles used a sample-barcoded 5' primer and a J-beta primer mix. MiXCR, applied by TCRdb to the 5' RACE reads, yields one record per CDR3 protein. In the table there are hundreds of thousands of distinct CDR3 sequences, more than 55% of which are singletons. Material: blood. This receptor was identified in a man aged 35-49 years in good health. The chain uses TRBV18 and TRBJ1-6; D perhaps matches TRBD1 (5 bases). DNA for the CDR3: TGTGCCAGCTCACCCGCGGGGGGAAGAATGGGTAATTCACCCCTCCACTTT. It yields the protein CASSPAGGRMGNSPLHF.